This T cell receptor (beta chain) was captured by sequencing in a study of T cell changes during pregnancy in multiple sclerosis. Sequencing was performed with immunoSEQ multiplex PCR; in TCRdb, only in-frame clones are kept and a portion is missing. The sample shows tens of thousands of clones, 90% to 95% of them seen only once. Looked up from germline, CDR1 is MNHEY and CDR2 is SMNVEV (reference sequence). Trimming at V came to 5 bases and at J to 8 bases, leaving 7 bases not matched to a gene. The CDR3 runs to 13 residues. The receptor was derived from a female donor with multiple sclerosis, enrolled in a pregnancy study. Sequenced here: CD8+ T cells from peripheral blood mononuclear cells, sampled in the third trimester of pregnancy. The J gene is TRBJ1-2, the V gene TRBV27; 8 nucleotides align to TRBD1. CDR3 DNA sequence: TGTGCCAGCAGTGAAGGACAGGGTTACGGCTACACCTTC. Translating it yields CASSEGQGYGYTF.